This TCR beta chain is drawn from a study of T cell responses to AZD1222 COVID-19 vaccine. Study background: Second-dose recipients at about 4 or about 12 weeks were treated as one pooled group. Overall study results and limits: Reports indicate that nearly half of spike-specific TCRs are directed at unmutated variant regions.

The data were produced by immunoSEQ multiplex PCR, yet TCRdb's version contains in-frame clones alone and is incomplete. The table shows over 100,000 clones, with roughly 88% occurring only once. Points on this clone: The antigen is undetermined.

This clonotype was obtained from an adult in good health. The input for sequencing was peripheral blood, taken on day 0 of AZD1222 vaccination.

CDR3 region: CASSLGAGGPHEQFF. The CDR3 coding sequence is TGTGCCAGCAGCTTGGGGGCGGGAGGGCCCCACGAGCAGTTCTTC. The chain recombines TRBV5-6 with TRBJ2-1, with 9 bases identical to TRBD2. V lost 0 bases and J lost 10; bases outside the gene matches: 8. The CDR3 covers 15 residues. Looked up from germline, CDR1 is SGHDT and CDR2 is YYEEEE. Together with reference TRBV5-6 and TRBJ2-1, the CDR3 gives the full variable domain: DAGVTQSPTHLIKTRGQQVTLRCSPKSGHDTVSWYQQALGQGPQFIFQYYEEEERQRGNFPDRFSGHQFPNYSSELNVNALLLGDSALYLCASSLGAGGPHEQFFGPGTRLTVL.